Below, 20 T cell receptor beta chains from the same sample are listed, as sequenced in a study of blood T cells in healthy people across ages. A J-beta primer mix and a sample-barcoded 5' primer were used in a second PCR of roughly 7 to 12 cycles. Via MiXCR, TCRdb re-called the 5' RACE reads, giving one row per CDR3 protein. This table holds fewer than 2,000,000 distinct CDR3 sequences, roughly 30% found once. The sequencing input was blood. These receptors all come from a woman aged 30 to 39 in good health.

The chain links TRBV13 to TRBJ2-5; weak D call: TRBD2 (6 bases). CDR1 and CDR2 from the germline V gene are PRHDT and FYEKMQ (reference sequence). V was pared by 0 bases and J by 5 bases, with 10 bases between. This CDR3 comprises 14 residues. Written as DNA, the CDR3 is TGTGCCAGCAGCTTAGGCGGGGGAGTGGAGACCCAGTACTTC. It translates to CASSLGGGVETQYF. The full variable domain, its missing parts supplied by reference TRBV13 and TRBJ2-5, is AAGVIQSPRHLIKEKRETATLKCYPIPRHDTVYWYQQGPGQDPQFLISFYEKMQSDKGSIPDRFSAQQFSDYHSELNMSSLELGDSALYFCASSLGGGVETQYFGPGTRLLVL.

The rearrangement links TRBV18 to TRBJ2-3, with D possibly TRBD2 on 7 matching bases. Germline loops: CDR1 KGHSH, CDR2 LQKENI. The CDR3 is made up of 14 amino acids. The V end lost 0 bases, the J end lost 8 bases, and 12 bases lay between the germline ends. The CDR3 region has the DNA TGTGCCAGCTCACCACCGGAAAGGGGGGGTACGCAGTATTTT. This sequence encodes CASSPPERGGTQYF.

V is TRBV27 and J is TRBJ1-2; weak D call: TRBD1 (5 bases). The CDR3 runs 15 residues. CDR1 MNHEY and CDR2 SMNVEV come from the germline V gene (reference sequence). The V and J ends lost 0 bases and 8 bases respectively, with 16 bases between them. The CDR3 nucleotides read TGTGCCAGCAGTTTATCGAATCAGGGCCCGGGGGGCTACACCTTC. It yields the protein CASSLSNQGPGGYTF.

This chain uses TRBV2 with TRBJ1-2; D call uncertain. CDR3 size: 12 residues. V was clipped by 3 bases and J by 8 bases, with 10 bases between them. Germline-derived CDR1 and CDR2 are SNHLY and FYNNEI. This chain's CDR3 is CASSEEERGYTF. Written as DNA, the CDR3 is TGTGCCAGCAGTGAGGAGGAGCGAGGCTACACCTTC.

With regard to this clonotype: A much larger clone differs by one base, so this may be a read error. This chain joins TRBV20-1 and TRBJ2-5; TRBD2 aligns across 10 bases. V gave up 6 bases and J gave up 11 bases; unmatched junction bases: 15. There are 14 residues in the CDR3. The germline CDR1 and CDR2 sequences are DFQATT and SNEGSKA (reference sequence). CDR3 nucleotides: TGCAGTGCCGCAACGACTAGCGGGCAGTACGGGCAGTACTTC. Protein sequence: CSAATTSGQYGQYF.

The chain uses TRBV27 and TRBJ2-7; maybe TRBD2 (6 bases). This CDR3 contains 21 residues. V shed 7 bases and J shed 2 bases, with 36 bases lying between them. Germline V lookup: CDR1 MNHEY, CDR2 SMNVEV (reference sequence). Here the CDR3 reads CASNQGGSTFFGEGSPYEQYF. The CDR3 DNA is TGTGCCAGCAACCAGGGAGGCAGTACGTTTTTCGGAGAGGGGTCCCCCTACGAGCAGTACTTC.

The CDR3 nucleotides are TGTGCCAGCAGTTACTATACAGGGGCCCTCTACAATGAGCAGTTCTTC. Protein: CASSYYTGALYNEQFF. The gene calls are TRBV6-5 and TRBJ2-1; 7 nucleotides line up with TRBD1. Germline trimming cut 1 base from V and 3 bases from J; bases unmatched to any gene: 6. Germline V lookup: CDR1 MNHEY, CDR2 SVGAGI. The CDR3 is made up of 16 amino acids.

This chain connects TRBV12-3 or TRBV12-4 to TRBJ2-1; D may match TRBD1 or TRBD2 (5 bases each). V was shortened by 7 bases and J by 7 bases, with 14 bases between the two germline ends. The CDR3 totals 13 residues. The CDR3 region has the DNA TGTGCCAGCAAGTGGGACGGTGAAAATGAGCAGTTCTTC. Protein product: CASKWDGENEQFF.

J is TRBJ2-6 and V is TRBV5-1, with a possible D match to TRBD2 (5 bases). The V and J ends lost 4 bases and 2 bases respectively, with 13 bases between them. Germline CDR1 SGHRS, CDR2 YFSETQ. CDR3 length equals 16 residues. Here the CDR3 reads CASSLGGVPGANVLTF. The CDR3 DNA reads TGCGCCAGCAGCCTTGGAGGTGTCCCTGGGGCCAACGTCCTGACTTTC.

This chain joins TRBV12-3 or TRBV12-4 and TRBJ2-1; 7 bases align to TRBD2. V lost 8 bases, J lost 7 bases, and 2 bases stayed unmatched. This CDR3 contains 11 residues. The CDR3 bases are TGTGCCAGCTGGGGGGGTAATGAGCAGTTCTTC. Its translation is CASWGGNEQFF.

This clonotype was counted between two and nine times. V is TRBV28 and J is TRBJ2-5; perhaps TRBD1 as D (5 bases). Germline-derived CDR1 and CDR2 are MDHEN and SYDVKM. V lost 10 bases, J lost 5 bases, and 17 bases lay in between. There are 13 residues in the CDR3. The CDR3 sequence: CAISPGLRETQYF. CDR3 coding DNA: TGTGCCATTTCCCCAGGGTTAAGGGAGACCCAGTACTTC.

The chain joins TRBV27 to TRBJ2-7; 8 bases map to TRBD1. Germline loops: CDR1 MNHEY, CDR2 SMNVEV (reference sequence). J was trimmed by 2 bases and V by 6 bases; bases with no gene match: 9. CDR3 length equals 15 residues. CDR3 bases: TGTGCCAGCAGCTTCGGACCGGGACAGGCCTACGAGCAGTACTTC. Protein: CASSFGPGQAYEQYF.

The V and J genes are TRBV12-3 or TRBV12-4 and TRBJ1-5; 9 positions match TRBD1. The CDR3 totals 15 residues. J was trimmed by 2 bases and V by 6 bases; bases with no gene match: 5. The CDR3 region is CASRETGGGNQPQHF. The CDR3 region has the DNA TGTGCCAGCAGAGAGACAGGGGGAGGCAATCAGCCCCAGCATTTT.

As regards this clonotype: One junction end disagrees with the germline gene, perhaps due to a read error. The chain has TRBV5-6 and TRBJ2-1, with D possibly being TRBD1 (5 bases). The germline gives CDR1 SGHDT, CDR2 YYEEEE. The CDR3 is 15 residues long. CDR3 region: CASSLEERPGNEQVF. The CDR3 bases are TGTGCCAGCAGCTTGGAGGAGCGACCAGGGAATGAGCAGGTCTTC.

The chain combines TRBV5-1 with TRBJ1-1, with D uncertain. In germline, CDR1 is SGHRS, CDR2 YFSETQ. The length of the CDR3 is 13 residues. Trimming shortened V by 3 bases and J by 2 bases, and 8 bases separated the two germline ends. CDR3 amino acids: CASSSSSNTEAFF. CDR3 nucleotide sequence: TGCGCCAGCAGCTCCTCCAGTAACACTGAAGCTTTCTTT.

This chain joins TRBV7-9 and TRBJ2-5, with D possibly being TRBD2 (6 bases). Germline V gene sequence: CDR1 SEHNR, CDR2 FQNEAQ (reference sequence). The V and J ends lost 5 bases and 5 bases respectively, with 18 bases between them. The CDR3 is 15 amino acids. The chain's CDR3 is CASSPGTSTVETQYF. The CDR3 nucleotides are TGTGCCAGCAGCCCCGGGACTTCCACCGTGGAGACCCAGTACTTC. The entire variable domain, with the rest obtained from reference TRBV7-9 and TRBJ2-5, is as follows: DTGVSQNPRHKITKRGQNVTFRCDPISEHNRLYWYRQTLGQGPEFLTYFQNEAQLEKSRLLSDRFSAERPKGSFSTLEIQRTEQGDSAMYLCASSPGTSTVETQYFGPGTRLLVL.

The J gene is TRBJ2-7, the V gene TRBV28; D might be TRBD1 (6 bases). Germline V gives CDR1 MDHEN, CDR2 SYDVKM. The CDR3 is 14 residues long. Trimming removed 6 bases at V and 2 bases at J, with 14 bases between. DNA of the CDR3: TGTGCCAGCAGACCTACAGGGCCCACCTACGAGCAGTACTTC. As protein: CASRPTGPTYEQYF.

The genes are TRBV29-1 and TRBJ2-1, with 10 bases aligning to TRBD2. CDR3 size: 14 residues. Germline assignment: CDR1 SQVTM and CDR2 ANQGSEA. The V gene end was trimmed by 6 bases and the J gene end by 4 bases; junction bases not matched to a gene: 6. CDR3 protein: CSVSGGASYNEQFF. In DNA, the CDR3 is TGCAGCGTCAGCGGGGGGGCGAGTTACAATGAGCAGTTCTTC.

This clonotype was seen a few times. A junction boundary mismatches the germline segment, possibly from a read error. The chain combines TRBV5-6 with TRBJ2-5; D is undetermined. This CDR3 has 16 residues. CDR1 and CDR2 from the germline V gene are SGHDT and YYEEEE. The CDR3 DNA reads as TGTGCCAGCAGCTACAATGAAGGACGGAAAAGAGAGGCCCAGTACTTC. Translation gives CASSYNEGRKREAQYF.

This clonotype appeared a few times. The genes are TRBV7-8 and TRBJ2-1, with D perhaps matching TRBD1 or TRBD2 (6 bases each). Trimming pared 1 base from V and 6 bases from J, leaving 13 bases between. This CDR3 has 15 residues. Germline values: CDR1 SGHVS, CDR2 FQNEAQ. CDR3 region: CASSLGGGSPNEQFF. Written as DNA, the CDR3 is TGTGCCAGCAGCTTAGGAGGGGGGAGTCCCAATGAGCAGTTCTTC.